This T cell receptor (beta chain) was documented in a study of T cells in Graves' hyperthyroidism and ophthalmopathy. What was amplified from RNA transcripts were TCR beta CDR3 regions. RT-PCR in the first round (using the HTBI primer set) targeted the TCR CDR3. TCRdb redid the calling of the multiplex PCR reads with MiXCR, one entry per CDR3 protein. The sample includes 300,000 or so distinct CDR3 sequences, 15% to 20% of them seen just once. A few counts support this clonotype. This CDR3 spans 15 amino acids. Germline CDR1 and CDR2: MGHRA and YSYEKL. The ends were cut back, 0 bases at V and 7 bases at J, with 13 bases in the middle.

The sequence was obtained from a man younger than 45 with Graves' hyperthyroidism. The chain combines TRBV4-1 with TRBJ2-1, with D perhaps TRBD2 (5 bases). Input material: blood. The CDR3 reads CASSQDSGSRNEQFF. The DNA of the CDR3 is TGCGCCAGCAGCCAAGACAGTGGGAGCAGGAATGAGCAGTTCTTC.